This T cell receptor beta chain was profiled in a study of OX40 agonist ivuxolimab in advanced cancers. Study as a whole: Cohort: roughly 79% men, mean age approximately 64, aged roughly 20 to 79.

Turning to this clone: Antigen specificity is unknown. At the DNA level, this CDR3 is encoded by other sequences in the same sample as well.

Profiling relied on immunoSEQ multiplex PCR, and the TCRdb table lists in-frame clones only, not all of them. The sample lists 70,000 to 95,000 clones, over 70% seen once, with around 0.54% in the top ten. Germline V gene sequence: CDR1 LNHDA, CDR2 SQIVND (reference sequence). V lost 1 base, J lost 1 base, and 1 base stayed unmatched. The CDR3 runs 15 residues. Overall study findings and caveats: Both blood CD4+ and CD8+ T cells showed clonal growth by week 6 at 0.1 to 3.0 mg/kg.

The sequence was obtained from an adult with an advanced solid tumor such as melanoma, head and neck, liver or kidney cancer. This sequence joins TRBV19 and TRBJ1-5; 7 positions agree with TRBD1. The sequencing here drew on CD4+ or CD8+ T cells sorted from blood, taken in a trial of the OX40 agonist ivuxolimab. The DNA for the CDR3 is TGTGCCAGTAGTATAGGAGGGGGCAGCAATCAGCCCCAGCATTTT. This gives the protein CASSIGGGSNQPQHF.